A selection of T cell receptor beta chains follows, all from one sample in a study of T cell responses to AZD1222 COVID-19 vaccine. Generated by immunoSEQ multiplex PCR, the TCRdb table keeps only in-frame clones and is missing some. The sample has more than 150,000 clones; just over 90% are singletons. The specimen was peripheral blood, collected 28 days after the second AZD1222 dose. The receptors stem from an adult who received the AZD1222 COVID-19 vaccine. Each CDR3 is given with its conserved first and last residue. D genes are given only for firm matches. The size entry is marked missing in some rows and otherwise reads once, few, many or a size class.

j_call: TRBJ2-3; clone_size: NA; v_call: TRBV28; d_call: TRBD1; cdr3_length: 14; cdr3_nt: TGTGCCAGCAGTCCCCAACAGGGGACAGATACGCAGTATTTT; cdr3_aa: CASSPQQGTDTQYF
j_call: TRBJ1-3; clone_size: NA; v_call: TRBV10-3; d_call: TRBD1; cdr3_length: 13; cdr3_nt: TGTGCCAGCAGGGGGGACTCTGGAAACACCATATATTTT; cdr3_aa: CASRGDSGNTIYF
j_call: TRBJ1-1; clone_size: once; v_call: TRBV3-1/TRBV3-2; d_call: NA; cdr3_length: 14; cdr3_nt: TGTGCCAGCAGCCATTCGACAGGAGTGGTTGAAGCTTTCTTT; cdr3_aa: CASSHSTGVVEAFF
j_call: TRBJ1-3; clone_size: NA; v_call: TRBV10-1; d_call: NA; cdr3_length: 14; cdr3_nt: TGCGCCACATCGTCCGGAGACTCTGGAAACACCATATATTTT; cdr3_aa: CATSSGDSGNTIYF
j_call: TRBJ1-1; clone_size: NA; v_call: TRBV6-1; d_call: NA; cdr3_length: 13; cdr3_nt: TGTGCCAGCAGTGAAGCGGGTCCCCTTCAAGCTTTCTTT; cdr3_aa: CASSEAGPLQAFF
j_call: TRBJ1-4; clone_size: NA; v_call: TRBV6-5; d_call: NA; cdr3_length: 14; cdr3_nt: TGTGCCAGCACTGGAGGGGCAACTAATGAAAAACTGTTTTTT; cdr3_aa: CASTGGATNEKLFF
j_call: TRBJ1-6; clone_size: NA; v_call: TRBV19; d_call: NA; cdr3_length: 12; cdr3_nt: TGTGCCAGTAGTATAGAGGGAGGACAGCTCCACTTT; cdr3_aa: CASSIEGGQLHF
j_call: TRBJ1-5; clone_size: NA; v_call: TRBV28; d_call: NA; cdr3_length: 12; cdr3_nt: TGTGCCAGCAGTTTACTAGACCAGCCCCAGCATTTT; cdr3_aa: CASSLLDQPQHF
j_call: TRBJ1-2; clone_size: NA; v_call: TRBV6-1; d_call: NA; cdr3_length: 16; cdr3_nt: TGTGCCAGCAGTGAAGCGCTTGACGCAGGAGTCTATGGCTACACCTTC; cdr3_aa: CASSEALDAGVYGYTF
j_call: TRBJ2-7; clone_size: NA; v_call: TRBV9; d_call: TRBD2; cdr3_length: 13; cdr3_nt: TGTGCCAGCAGCCCATGGCGGGAGGCCGAGCAGTACTTC; cdr3_aa: CASSPWREAEQYF
j_call: TRBJ2-4; clone_size: NA; v_call: TRBV6-5; d_call: TRBD1; cdr3_length: 16; cdr3_nt: TGTGCCAGCAGTTACGCATCCGGGACAGGGGGAAACATTCAGTACTTC; cdr3_aa: CASSYASGTGGNIQYF
j_call: TRBJ2-7; clone_size: NA; v_call: TRBV10-1; d_call: TRBD2; cdr3_length: 14; cdr3_nt: TGCGCCAGCAGTGAAGCGGGAGGGCCGGGAGAGCAGTACTTC; cdr3_aa: CASSEAGGPGEQYF
j_call: TRBJ1-2; clone_size: NA; v_call: TRBV6-5; d_call: NA; cdr3_length: 15; cdr3_nt: TGTGCCAGCAGTTCTGGAGGGGTAGGCGACTATGGCTACACCTTC; cdr3_aa: CASSSGGVGDYGYTF
j_call: TRBJ1-1; clone_size: NA; v_call: TRBV18; d_call: NA; cdr3_length: 15; cdr3_nt: TGTGCCAGCTCCCTTCATGAGGGGCAAGGCACTGAAGCTTTCTTT; cdr3_aa: CASSLHEGQGTEAFF
j_call: TRBJ2-1; clone_size: NA; v_call: TRBV28; d_call: TRBD2; cdr3_length: 16; cdr3_nt: TGTGCCAGCTGCAGGGGAGTCGGCGGGAGGGCTAATGAGCAGTTCTTC; cdr3_aa: CASCRGVGGRANEQFF
j_call: TRBJ2-3; clone_size: NA; v_call: TRBV7-8; d_call: TRBD2; cdr3_length: 16; cdr3_nt: TGTGCCAGCAGCTTACTGACTAGCGGGAGGGAGGATACGCAGTATTTT; cdr3_aa: CASSLLTSGREDTQYF
j_call: TRBJ1-5; clone_size: NA; v_call: TRBV7-6; d_call: NA; cdr3_length: 14; cdr3_nt: TGTGCCAGCAGCGAGCGAGGGGGAGGTCAGCCCCAGCATTTT; cdr3_aa: CASSERGGGQPQHF
j_call: TRBJ2-5; clone_size: NA; v_call: TRBV5-4; d_call: NA; cdr3_length: 12; cdr3_nt: TGTGCCAGCAGCTTGTACATGGAGACCCAGTACTTC; cdr3_aa: CASSLYMETQYF